Below are 2 T cell receptor beta chains sequenced from a single sample in a study of blood T cell repertoires in COVID-19. Sequencing was performed with immunoSEQ multiplex PCR; in TCRdb, only in-frame clones are kept and a portion is missing. This table holds 300,000 to 400,000 clones, 85% to 90% found once. Input material: PBMCs or T cells enriched from blood (not recorded which). These receptors were collected from a man between 18 and 29 years old who had recovered from COVID-19.

This clone has only one observation. DNA of the CDR3: TGTGCCAGCATTCCTGGGACTAGCGGCTACGAGCAGTACTTC. This codes for CASIPGTSGYEQYF. The chain couples TRBV7-9 to TRBJ2-7; 11 nucleotides match TRBD2. V gave up 7 bases and J gave up 3 bases; unmatched junction bases: 5. This CDR3 is built from 14 residues. Germline loops: CDR1 SEHNR, CDR2 FQNEAQ (reference sequence).

This chain links TRBV29-1 with TRBJ2-7; TRBD2 matches at 9 bases. There are 13 residues in the CDR3. Per germline, CDR1 SQVTM and CDR2 ANQGSEA. Trimming removed 5 bases from V and 3 bases from J; junction bases left unmatched: 5. The CDR3 reads CSVLAGVVYEQYF. CDR3 bases: TGCAGCGTTTTAGCGGGAGTCGTCTACGAGCAGTACTTC.